This T cell receptor beta chain comes out of a study of shared clonotypes between healthy human individuals. The run depth of the assay was deep. Generated by immunoSEQ multiplex PCR, the TCRdb table keeps only in-frame clones and is missing some. The data contain 110,000 or so clones, about 67% of them singletons. Points from the study as a whole: The expectation was that sequencing depth would affect clonotype sharing among donors. The study generally estimated greater richness for naive than memory subsets.

V lost 3 bases to trimming and J lost 5 bases, with 14 bases between them. The CDR3 spans 15 residues. Germline V gives CDR1 MGHRA, CDR2 YSYEKL. Donors were healthy HIV-negative adults without recently reported acute infections or vaccinations. This clone has at least ten counts. Its antigen is not known. This receptor was taken from a woman younger than 45 in good health. V gene TRBV4-1 combines with J gene TRBJ1-3; D is undetermined. The source material was memory CD8+ T cells sorted from blood. Regarding subset: CD45RO+ cells pooled with CCR7-negative TemRA cells. The CDR3, as DNA: TGCGCCAGCAGCCAGCCCCGGGATTCAAGAAACACCATATATTTT. It yields the protein CASSQPRDSRNTIYF.